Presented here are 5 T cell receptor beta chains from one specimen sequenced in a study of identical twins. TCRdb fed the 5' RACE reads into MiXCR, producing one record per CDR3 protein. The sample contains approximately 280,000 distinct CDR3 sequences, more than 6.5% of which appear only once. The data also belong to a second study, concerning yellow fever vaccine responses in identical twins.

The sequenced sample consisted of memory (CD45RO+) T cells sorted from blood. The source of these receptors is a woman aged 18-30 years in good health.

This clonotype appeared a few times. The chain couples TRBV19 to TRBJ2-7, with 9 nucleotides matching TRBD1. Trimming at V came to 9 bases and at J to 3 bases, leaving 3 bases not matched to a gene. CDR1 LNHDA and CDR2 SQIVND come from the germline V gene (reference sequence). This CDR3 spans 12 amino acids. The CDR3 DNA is TGTGCCAGCGGGACAGGGAGCTACGAGCAGTACTTC. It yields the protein CASGTGSYEQYF.

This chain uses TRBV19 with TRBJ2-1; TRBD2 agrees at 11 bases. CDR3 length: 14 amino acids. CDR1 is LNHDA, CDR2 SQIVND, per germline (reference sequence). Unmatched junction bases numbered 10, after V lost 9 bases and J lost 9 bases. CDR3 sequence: CASLTSGRSGEQFF. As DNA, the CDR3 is TGTGCCAGCCTAACTAGCGGGAGATCCGGTGAGCAGTTCTTC.

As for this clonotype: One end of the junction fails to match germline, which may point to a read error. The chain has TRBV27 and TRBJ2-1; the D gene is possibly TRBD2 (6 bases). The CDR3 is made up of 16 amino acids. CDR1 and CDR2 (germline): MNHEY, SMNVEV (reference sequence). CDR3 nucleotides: TGTACCAGCAGTTTAATGTCGGGAGTTGGAAACAATGAGCAGTTCTTC. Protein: CTSSLMSGVGNNEQFF.

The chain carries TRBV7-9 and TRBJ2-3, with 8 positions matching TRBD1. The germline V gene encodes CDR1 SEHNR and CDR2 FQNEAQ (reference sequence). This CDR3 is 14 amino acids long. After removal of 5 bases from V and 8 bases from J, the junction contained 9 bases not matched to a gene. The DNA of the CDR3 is TGTGCCAGCAGCCCAGGGGGCAACCAGGTTACGCAGTATTTT. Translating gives CASSPGGNQVTQYF.

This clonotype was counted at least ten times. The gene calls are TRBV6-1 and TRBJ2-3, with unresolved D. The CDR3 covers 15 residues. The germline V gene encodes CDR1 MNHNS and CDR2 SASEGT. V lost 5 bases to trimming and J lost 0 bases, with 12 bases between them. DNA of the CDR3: TGTGCCAGCAGTCCACCACTGGGGAGCACAGATACGCAGTATTTT. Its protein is CASSPPLGSTDTQYF.